This TCR beta chain was captured in a study of shared clonotypes between healthy human individuals. Findings and caveats of the study: The low donor count limited represented genetic and exposure-history diversity.

This table comes from immunoSEQ multiplex PCR, and its TCRdb copy is limited to in-frame clones, with some not included. The sample yields some 1.5 million clones, 98% seen once. To note about this clone: Its specificity is not known.

Trimming took 0 bases from V and 1 from J; bases not matched to a gene: 11. Germline CDR1 is SGHRS and CDR2 is YFSETQ. This CDR3 is 18 amino acids long. The chain carries TRBV5-1 and TRBJ2-3; 7 nucleotides agree with TRBD2. Sequencing was done on a sample of naive CD4+ T cells sorted from blood. The subset is: CD45RA+ positively selected. The TCR comes from a man aged 25-40 years in good health. The CDR3 DNA sequence: TGCGCCAGCAGCTTGGTAGCTAGCGGCGCCCCCGGCACAGATACGCAGTATTTT. Protein: CASSLVASGAPGTDTQYF.